One sample yielded the 7 T cell receptor beta chains listed below, sequenced in a study of shared clonotypes between healthy human individuals. The table came from immunoSEQ multiplex PCR; TCRdb's copy has only in-frame clones and leaves some out. The sample lists under 1,100,000 clones, 75% occurring once. Sequenced: memory CD4+ T cells sorted from blood. Subset in this sample: CD45RA-negative fraction. The receptors come from a man aged 18 to 29 in good health.

V usage is TRBV5-4 and J usage is TRBJ1-3, with a possible D match to TRBD1 (6 bases). This CDR3 comprises 15 residues. Per the germline V gene, CDR1 is SGHNT and CDR2 is YYREEE (reference sequence). V was trimmed by 2 bases and J by 4 bases, leaving 13 bases between them. The CDR3 nucleotides read TGTGCCAGCAGCTTATCGGGGACAACAGGAAACACCATATATTTT. Its translation: CASSLSGTTGNTIYF. Together with reference TRBV5-4 and TRBJ1-3, the CDR3 gives the full variable domain: ETGVTQSPTHLIKTRGQQVTLRCSSQSGHNTVSWYQQALGQGPQFIFQYYREEENGRGNFPPRFSGLQFPNYSSELNVNALELDDSALYLCASSLSGTTGNTIYFGEGSWLTVV.

This clone has only one observation. This rearrangement joins TRBV6-1 to TRBJ2-7; 9 bases map to TRBD2. Germline trimming cut 6 bases from V and 5 bases from J; bases unmatched to any gene: 11. The CDR3 extends over 15 amino acids. The germline V gene encodes CDR1 MNHNS and CDR2 SASEGT. The CDR3 DNA is TGTGCCAGCAGACTTAGCGGGGGAGGCCAGAACGAGCAGTACTTC. The encoded protein is CASRLSGGGQNEQYF.

The chain links TRBV5-4 to TRBJ2-5; TRBD2 agrees at 15 bases. Germline CDR1 SGHNT, CDR2 YYREEE (reference sequence). The CDR3 covers 18 residues. V lost 4 bases to trimming and J lost 4 bases; unmatched junction nucleotides: 11. Here the CDR3 reads CASSGRGLAGGPLETQYF. The CDR3 region has the DNA TGTGCCAGCAGCGGGAGGGGACTAGCGGGGGGACCGCTAGAGACCCAGTACTTC.

The chain has TRBV5-1 and TRBJ2-5; TRBD2 is a possible D gene (6 bases). The CDR3 is 16 amino acids. The V end lost 4 bases, the J end lost 5 bases, and 21 bases lay between the germline ends. Germline values: CDR1 SGHRS, CDR2 YFSETQ. CDR3 in amino acids: CASSPSLAGPGETQYF. DNA of the CDR3: TGCGCCAGCAGCCCCAGTTTGGCGGGGCCTGGGGAGACCCAGTACTTC.

V usage is TRBV2 and J usage is TRBJ2-5, with D tentatively TRBD2 (6 bases). V lost 3 bases to trimming and J lost 3 bases, with 11 bases between them. There are 14 residues in the CDR3. The germline V gene encodes CDR1 SNHLY and CDR2 FYNNEI. In DNA, the CDR3 is TGTGCCAGCAGTGAGGGAGGACCCAAAGAGACCCAGTACTTC. The encoded protein is CASSEGGPKETQYF.

V usage is TRBV6-5 and J usage is TRBJ2-2; possible D gene TRBD2, 6 bases. Per germline, CDR1 MNHEY and CDR2 SVGAGI. V was trimmed by 6 bases and J by 5 bases, leaving 13 bases between them. The CDR3 runs 14 residues. The CDR3 bases are TGTGCCAGCAGGGAGAGGAGGGGTACCGGGGAGCTGTTTTTT. It codes for CASRERRGTGELFF.

With regard to this clone: This CDR3 is also generated by other DNA sequences in the sample. The chain links TRBV6-5 to TRBJ2-7, with a weak D call TRBD1 (5 bases). There are 15 residues in the CDR3. V was pared by 0 bases and J by 0 bases, with 9 bases between. The germline V gene has CDR1 MNHEY and CDR2 SVGAGI. The CDR3 spells CASSYSGQGSYEQYF. CDR3 nucleotides: TGTGCCAGCAGTTACTCCGGCCAGGGCTCCTACGAGCAGTACTTC.